These T cell receptor beta chains were read from a single sample in a study of T cell repertoires in cytomegalovirus infection. TCRdb re-derived calls from the reads in MiXCR, one entry per CDR3 protein. The sample lists about 140,000 distinct CDR3 sequences, under 8% occurring once. Sequenced input: PBMCs. The receptor set was obtained from a human donor in good health (CMV status not recorded). Some clones in this sample may be carry-over from other donors' samples. CDR3s include the opening cysteine and the closing phenylalanine or tryptophan. D genes are given only for firm matches. Size is omitted from some rows. Given values are once, few, many or a class for expanded clones.

cdr3_length: 14; v_call: TRBV18; clone_size: few; d_call: TRBD1; j_call: TRBJ2-7; cdr3_aa: CASSPGTGDNEQYF; cdr3_nt: TGTGCCAGCTCACCCGGGACAGGGGACAACGAGCAGTACTTC
cdr3_length: 15; v_call: TRBV7-2; clone_size: many; d_call: -; j_call: TRBJ2-2; cdr3_aa: CASSLSTQNTGELFF; cdr3_nt: TGTGCCAGCAGCTTGTCGACTCAGAACACCGGGGAGCTGTTTTTT
cdr3_length: 15; v_call: TRBV6-2/TRBV6-3; clone_size: few; d_call: -; j_call: TRBJ2-1; cdr3_aa: CASSYISASHNEQFF; cdr3_nt: TGTGCCAGCAGTTACATAAGCGCGAGCCACAATGAGCAGTTCTTC
cdr3_length: 13; v_call: TRBV7-2; clone_size: many; d_call: -; j_call: TRBJ2-6; cdr3_aa: CASSLGGANVLTF; cdr3_nt: TGTGCCAGCAGCTTAGGTGGGGCCAACGTCCTGACTTTC
cdr3_length: 13; v_call: TRBV11-2; clone_size: many; d_call: -; j_call: TRBJ1-3; cdr3_aa: CASGAIPGNTIYF; cdr3_nt: TGTGCCAGCGGGGCGATCCCTGGAAACACCATATATTTT
cdr3_length: 18; v_call: TRBV7-2; clone_size: many; d_call: -; j_call: TRBJ2-6; cdr3_aa: CASSPQAPTSSGANVLTF; cdr3_nt: TGTGCCAGCAGCCCCCAGGCGCCGACAAGCTCTGGGGCCAACGTCCTGACTTTC
cdr3_length: 14; v_call: TRBV7-6; clone_size: many; d_call: -; j_call: TRBJ1-1; cdr3_aa: CASSLGNPNTEAFF; cdr3_nt: TGTGCCAGCAGCCTAGGGAATCCGAACACTGAAGCTTTCTTT
cdr3_length: 16; v_call: TRBV7-2; clone_size: many; d_call: -; j_call: TRBJ1-5; cdr3_aa: CASSSVGRNGNQPQHF; cdr3_nt: TGTGCCAGCAGCTCCGTCGGACGAAACGGAAATCAGCCCCAGCATTTT
cdr3_length: 13; v_call: TRBV7-9; clone_size: many; d_call: -; j_call: TRBJ2-2; cdr3_aa: CASSLVATGELFF; cdr3_nt: TGTGCCAGCAGCTTAGTCGCGACCGGGGAGCTGTTTTTT
cdr3_length: 15; v_call: TRBV7-2; clone_size: few; d_call: TRBD1; j_call: TRBJ2-5; cdr3_aa: CASSPWTGGVETQYF; cdr3_nt: TGTGCCAGCAGCCCCTGGACAGGGGGCGTGGAGACCCAGTACTTC
cdr3_length: 13; v_call: TRBV7-2; clone_size: many; d_call: -; j_call: TRBJ2-2; cdr3_aa: CASSLGAIGELFF; cdr3_nt: TGTGCCAGCAGCTTAGGGGCTATCGGGGAGCTGTTTTTT
cdr3_length: 15; v_call: TRBV5-4; clone_size: -; d_call: -; j_call: TRBJ2-3; cdr3_aa: CASSFGSPSTDTQYF; cdr3_nt: TGTGCCAGCAGCTTCGGGTCTCCTAGCACAGATACGCAGTATTTT
cdr3_length: 15; v_call: TRBV27; clone_size: many; d_call: -; j_call: TRBJ1-6; cdr3_aa: CASSLWESGNSPLHF; cdr3_nt: TGTGCCAGCAGTTTATGGGAAAGTGGTAATTCACCCCTCCACTTT
cdr3_length: 15; v_call: TRBV7-2; clone_size: many; d_call: -; j_call: TRBJ1-5; cdr3_aa: CASSQGGGGNQPQHF; cdr3_nt: TGTGCCAGCAGCCAAGGGGGGGGCGGCAATCAGCCCCAGCATTTT
cdr3_length: 13; v_call: TRBV6-1; clone_size: many; d_call: -; j_call: TRBJ1-1; cdr3_aa: CASSEVGGTEAFF; cdr3_nt: TGTGCCAGCAGTGAAGTCGGGGGCACTGAAGCTTTCTTT
cdr3_length: 12; v_call: TRBV20-1; clone_size: many; d_call: -; j_call: TRBJ1-1; cdr3_aa: CSARWVVAEAFF; cdr3_nt: TGCAGTGCTAGGTGGGTGGTTGCTGAAGCTTTCTTT
cdr3_length: 14; v_call: TRBV28; clone_size: many; d_call: TRBD1; j_call: TRBJ1-1; cdr3_aa: CASSLAGGDTEAFF; cdr3_nt: TGTGCCAGCAGTTTAGCAGGGGGAGACACTGAAGCTTTCTTT
cdr3_length: 16; v_call: TRBV28; clone_size: few; d_call: TRBD2; j_call: TRBJ2-7; cdr3_aa: CASSFPAWGGVYEQYF; cdr3_nt: TGTGCCAGCAGTTTCCCCGCCTGGGGGGGTGTCTACGAGCAGTACTTC
cdr3_length: 15; v_call: TRBV7-2; clone_size: many; d_call: TRBD1; j_call: TRBJ2-7; cdr3_aa: CASSPQGAGSYEQYF; cdr3_nt: TGTGCCAGCAGCCCACAGGGGGCCGGCTCCTACGAGCAGTACTTC
cdr3_length: 14; v_call: TRBV20-1; clone_size: -; d_call: TRBD1; j_call: TRBJ1-2; cdr3_aa: CSAAPGTAGYSYTF; cdr3_nt: TGCAGTGCTGCACCCGGGACAGCAGGCTATAGCTACACCTTC
cdr3_length: 14; v_call: TRBV7-2; clone_size: many; d_call: TRBD2; j_call: TRBJ2-7; cdr3_aa: CASRSPGLAAVEYF; cdr3_nt: TGTGCCAGCAGATCTCCGGGACTAGCGGCGGTGGAGTACTTC
cdr3_length: 13; v_call: TRBV29-1; clone_size: many; d_call: TRBD1; j_call: TRBJ2-7; cdr3_aa: CSVRWTGEHEQYF; cdr3_nt: TGCAGCGTCCGCTGGACAGGGGAACACGAGCAGTACTTC
cdr3_length: 15; v_call: TRBV7-2; clone_size: many; d_call: TRBD1; j_call: TRBJ1-2; cdr3_aa: CASSLGTGPNYGYTF; cdr3_nt: TGTGCCAGCAGCTTAGGGACAGGGCCTAACTATGGCTACACCTTC
cdr3_length: 14; v_call: TRBV7-2; clone_size: many; d_call: -; j_call: TRBJ1-5; cdr3_aa: CASSQNRGGQPQHF; cdr3_nt: TGTGCCAGCAGTCAGAACCGGGGCGGTCAGCCCCAGCATTTT
cdr3_length: 13; v_call: TRBV7-2; clone_size: many; d_call: TRBD1; j_call: TRBJ1-2; cdr3_aa: CASSRGQGEGYTF; cdr3_nt: TGTGCCAGCAGCCGGGGACAGGGGGAAGGCTACACCTTC
cdr3_length: 17; v_call: TRBV6-5; clone_size: few; d_call: TRBD1; j_call: TRBJ1-6; cdr3_aa: CASSYTPRTGPGSPLHF; cdr3_nt: TGTGCCAGCAGTTACACCCCCAGGACAGGGCCCGGATCACCCCTCCACTTT
cdr3_length: 13; v_call: TRBV5-1; clone_size: many; d_call: -; j_call: TRBJ2-7; cdr3_aa: CASSLEGAYEQYF; cdr3_nt: TGCGCCAGCAGCTTGGAGGGGGCCTACGAGCAGTACTTC
cdr3_length: 14; v_call: TRBV7-2; clone_size: -; d_call: -; j_call: TRBJ1-5; cdr3_aa: CASSLVTGNQPQRF; cdr3_nt: TGTGCCAGCAGCTTAGTTACGGGCAATCAGCCCCAGCGTTTT
cdr3_length: 13; v_call: TRBV7-3; clone_size: -; d_call: -; j_call: TRBJ2-2; cdr3_aa: CASRPVNTGELFF; cdr3_nt: TGTGCCAGCAGGCCCGTGAACACCGGGGAGCTGTTTTTT
cdr3_length: 15; v_call: TRBV20-1; clone_size: many; d_call: -; j_call: TRBJ2-3; cdr3_aa: CSARDLRASTDTQYF; cdr3_nt: TGCAGTGCTAGAGATCTCCGGGCCAGCACAGATACGCAGTATTTT
cdr3_length: 14; v_call: TRBV7-9; clone_size: many; d_call: -; j_call: TRBJ1-2; cdr3_aa: CASSSRSAFSGYTF; cdr3_nt: TGTGCCAGCAGCTCCCGCTCAGCCTTTAGCGGCTACACCTTC
cdr3_length: 15; v_call: TRBV10-2; clone_size: many; d_call: -; j_call: TRBJ2-2; cdr3_aa: CASSDATISGGELFF; cdr3_nt: TGCGCCAGCAGTGACGCGACCATTTCTGGCGGGGAGCTGTTTTTT
cdr3_length: 16; v_call: TRBV10-3; clone_size: few; d_call: TRBD2; j_call: TRBJ2-3; cdr3_aa: CAIRPGLAGASDTQYF; cdr3_nt: TGTGCCATCAGGCCTGGGCTAGCGGGGGCATCAGATACGCAGTATTTT
cdr3_length: 16; v_call: TRBV19; clone_size: many; d_call: TRBD1; j_call: TRBJ2-1; cdr3_aa: CASSLTGDGSYNEQFF; cdr3_nt: TGTGCCAGTAGTCTAACAGGGGACGGCTCCTACAATGAGCAGTTCTTC
cdr3_length: 15; v_call: TRBV11-2; clone_size: many; d_call: -; j_call: TRBJ1-3; cdr3_aa: CASSSLRGTGNTIYF; cdr3_nt: TGTGCCAGCAGCTCACTCAGGGGAACTGGAAACACCATATATTTT
cdr3_length: 13; v_call: TRBV20-1; clone_size: many; d_call: -; j_call: TRBJ1-1; cdr3_aa: CSARRAVNTEAFF; cdr3_nt: TGCAGTGCTAGAAGGGCGGTGAACACTGAAGCTTTCTTT
cdr3_length: 16; v_call: TRBV3-1; clone_size: -; d_call: -; j_call: TRBJ2-5; cdr3_aa: CASSLGQGGPWETQYF; cdr3_nt: TGTGCCAGCAGCCTCGGGCAGGGGGGGCCTTGGGAGACCCAGTACTTC
cdr3_length: 14; v_call: TRBV20-1; clone_size: -; d_call: TRBD1; j_call: TRBJ1-3; cdr3_aa: CSAGTVLVPNAIYF; cdr3_nt: TGCAGTGCCGGGACAGTTTTAGTCCCAAACGCCATATATTTT
cdr3_length: 15; v_call: TRBV7-3; clone_size: many; d_call: TRBD1; j_call: TRBJ2-3; cdr3_aa: CASSAGTGRTDTQYF; cdr3_nt: TGTGCCAGCAGCGCTGGGACAGGACGCACAGATACGCAGTATTTT
cdr3_length: 13; v_call: TRBV6-5; clone_size: many; d_call: -; j_call: TRBJ1-6; cdr3_aa: CASSYSDNSPLHF; cdr3_nt: TGTGCCAGCAGTTACTCAGATAATTCACCCCTCCACTTT
cdr3_length: 14; v_call: TRBV10-2; clone_size: many; d_call: -; j_call: TRBJ2-7; cdr3_aa: CASSEGRVSYEQYF; cdr3_nt: TGCGCCAGCAGTGAAGGGAGAGTCTCCTACGAGCAGTACTTC
cdr3_length: 15; v_call: TRBV7-8; clone_size: many; d_call: TRBD1; j_call: TRBJ2-1; cdr3_aa: CASSQPGQGANEQFF; cdr3_nt: TGTGCCAGCAGCCAACCGGGACAGGGGGCAAATGAGCAGTTCTTC
cdr3_length: 15; v_call: TRBV7-2; clone_size: -; d_call: -; j_call: TRBJ1-1; cdr3_aa: CASSLWFQGSTEAFF; cdr3_nt: TGTGCCAGCAGCTTATGGTTTCAGGGGAGCACTGAAGCTTTCTTT